These 25 T cell receptor beta chains originate from one sample sequenced in a study of blood T cell repertoires in COVID-19. Sequencing used immunoSEQ multiplex PCR; TCRdb keeps in-frame clones, though not all of them. Among tens of thousands of clones listed, about nine tenths were seen once. The specimen sequenced was peripheral blood. These receptors were taken from a woman over 75 with acute or convalescent COVID-19.

The chain's CDR3 is CASSPETATYEQYF. The CDR3 DNA reads as TGTGCCAGCTCACCCGAGACAGCCACCTACGAGCAGTACTTC. The V and J genes are TRBV18 and TRBJ2-7; possibly TRBD1 for D (5 bases). V was clipped by 3 bases and J by 2 bases, with 11 bases between them. Germline assignment: CDR1 KGHSH and CDR2 LQKENI. The CDR3 runs 14 residues.

The V call is TRBV19, the J call TRBJ1-2; 9 bases match TRBD1. V lost 7 bases and J lost 4; bases outside the gene matches: 7. This CDR3 has 14 residues. Per the germline V gene, CDR1 is LNHDA and CDR2 is SQIVND (reference sequence). CDR3 region: CASNVGQGSYGYTF. CDR3 DNA: TGTGCCAGTAACGTTGGACAGGGGTCCTATGGCTACACCTTC.

The chain employs TRBV7-2 and TRBJ2-7; D is undetermined. V gave up 4 bases and J gave up 10 bases, with 11 bases separating them. CDR1 and CDR2 (germline): SGHTA, FQGNSA. This CDR3 has 11 amino acids. The CDR3 here is CASSSLRVQYF. CDR3 bases: TGTGCCAGCAGCTCCCTTCGGGTCCAGTACTTC.

J is TRBJ1-1 and V is TRBV7-9, with D perhaps matching TRBD1 (6 bases). The CDR3 runs to 16 residues. The V end was cut by 3 bases, the J end by 0 bases, with 14 bases between. The germline gives CDR1 SEHNR, CDR2 FQNEAQ (reference sequence). CDR3 DNA: TGTGCCAGCAGCTTGACAGGAGCCCCTATGAACACTGAAGCTTTCTTT. It specifies CASSLTGAPMNTEAFF.

The V gene is TRBV4-1, the J gene TRBJ2-3; D is possibly TRBD2 (6 bases). The CDR3 covers 14 residues. The ends were cut back, 1 base at V and 4 bases at J, with 9 bases in the middle. The germline V gene has CDR1 MGHRA and CDR2 YSYEKL. CDR3 DNA sequence: TGCGCCAGCAGCCAAGTACTAGCCGCAGATACGCAGTATTTT. This encodes CASSQVLAADTQYF.

This chain uses TRBV29-1 with TRBJ2-7, with 7 positions matching TRBD1. Trimming removed 4 bases from V and 1 base from J; junction bases left unmatched: 4. Germline CDR1 SQVTM, CDR2 ANQGSEA. This CDR3 contains 13 residues. The CDR3 coding sequence is TGCAGCGTTGCAAGGGGACAGTCCTACGAGCAGTACTTC. Its translation: CSVARGQSYEQYF.

The chain employs TRBV3-1 (or the pseudogene TRBV3-2) and TRBJ1-1; D not certain. V was cut by 3 bases and J by 1 base, with 6 bases left in between. There are 13 residues in the CDR3. CDR1 is LGHDT and CDR2 is YNNKEL in the germline V gene (reference sequence). CDR3 bases: TGTGCCAGCAGCCAGATACAGAACACTGAAGCTTTCTTT. Encoded protein: CASSQIQNTEAFF.

The rearrangement uses TRBV10-3 and TRBJ2-2; 7 bases align to TRBD1. The CDR3 has 15 residues. Germline assignment: CDR1 ENHRY and CDR2 SYGVKD. CDR3 residues: CASSAQGVGDGELFF. The CDR3 region has the DNA TGTGCGTCGAGTGCTCAGGGGGTTGGGGACGGGGAGCTGTTTTTT.

The V gene is TRBV6-5, the J gene TRBJ1-1; D gene unclear. V was trimmed by 4 bases and J by 11 bases, leaving 14 bases between them. Germline lookup yields CDR1 MNHEY and CDR2 SVGAGI. The CDR3 has 12 amino acids. The CDR3 nucleotides are TGTGCCAGCAGTTCCCGTACCCGAGGGGCTTTCTTT. Translation gives CASSSRTRGAFF.

V usage is TRBV5-1 and J usage is TRBJ2-5; D possibly corresponds to TRBD1 (5 bases). CDR3 length: 15 residues. V lost 0 bases and J lost 3, with 12 bases in between. Germline V lookup: CDR1 SGHRS, CDR2 YFSETQ. The CDR3 DNA is TGCGCCAGCAGCTTGGAGCACAGGCCTAAAGAGACCCAGTACTTC. It codes for CASSLEHRPKETQYF.

The rearrangement joins TRBV5-1 to TRBJ2-1, with 11 bases lining up with TRBD2. The ends lost 0 bases at V and 4 bases at J; junction bases unmatched: 3. The CDR3 is made up of 16 amino acids. Looked up from germline, CDR1 is SGHRS and CDR2 is YFSETQ. Written as DNA, the CDR3 is TGCGCCAGCAGCTTGGTTGGGACTAGCGGTTACAATGAGCAGTTCTTC. Its translation: CASSLVGTSGYNEQFF.

V usage is TRBV6-5 and J usage is TRBJ1-1, with 9 positions matching TRBD1. The CDR3 spans 16 residues. Germline CDR1 MNHEY, CDR2 SVGAGI. V trimming: 2 bases; J trimming: 5 bases; junction bases outside the gene matches: 9. The CDR3 spells CASSYGTTGGRTEAFF. In nucleotides, the CDR3 is TGTGCCAGCAGTTACGGGACGACAGGGGGGAGGACTGAAGCTTTCTTT.

This clone was observed once. The chain combines TRBV2 with TRBJ1-3; no clear D. The ends were cut back, 4 bases at V and 0 bases at J, with 7 bases in the middle. The CDR3 sequence is 14 residues long. Germline CDR1 is SNHLY and CDR2 is FYNNEI. The CDR3 here is CASSVSGSGNTIYF. The CDR3 bases are TGTGCCAGCAGTGTATCGGGCTCTGGAAACACCATATATTTT.

This clone has just a few counts. This sequence joins TRBV19 and TRBJ2-5, with TRBD2 identical over 7 bases. Germline V gene lookup returns CDR1 LNHDA and CDR2 SQIVND (reference sequence). Trimming took 3 bases from V and 2 from J; bases not matched to a gene: 6. This CDR3 comprises 15 residues. The CDR3 region is CASSISAGVQETQYF. For the CDR3, the DNA is TGTGCCAGTAGTATTTCCGCGGGGGTACAAGAGACCCAGTACTTC.

The chain combines TRBV25-1 with TRBJ1-2, with D perhaps matching TRBD1 (5 bases). Germline values: CDR1 MGHDK, CDR2 SYGVNS. Trimming shortened V by 2 bases and J by 5 bases, and 15 bases separated the two germline ends. CDR3 length equals 15 residues. The CDR3 loop reads CASSEGGGGVYGYTF. The DNA for the CDR3 is TGTGCCAGCAGTGAAGGTGGGGGGGGAGTATATGGCTACACCTTC.

The chain joins TRBV6-2 or TRBV6-3 to TRBJ1-5; 9 bases fit TRBD1. The ends lost 0 bases at V and 1 base at J; junction bases unmatched: 4. This CDR3 contains 17 residues. Germline lookup yields CDR1 MNHEY and CDR2 SVGEGT. CDR3 region: CASSYSPGTGSNQPQHF. The CDR3 DNA sequence: TGTGCCAGCAGTTACTCCCCCGGGACAGGGAGCAATCAGCCCCAGCATTTT.

CDR3 residues: CASSRGTGHNEQFF. DNA for the CDR3: TGTGCCAGCAGCCGTGGGACAGGTCACAATGAGCAGTTCTTC. The V call is TRBV5-6, the J call TRBJ2-1; 8 positions match TRBD1. Germline V gene data show CDR1 as SGHDT and CDR2 as YYEEEE. The J segment lost 5 bases and the V segment lost 4 bases, leaving 5 bases of the junction unmatched. The CDR3 is 14 amino acids.

The sample holds one count of this clone. The chain has TRBV12-3 or TRBV12-4 and TRBJ2-7; 11 nucleotides match TRBD2. The CDR3 has 13 residues. V trimming: 8 bases; J trimming: 2 bases; junction bases outside the gene matches: 2. CDR3: CASLLAGAYEQYF. In DNA, the CDR3 is TGTGCCAGCCTACTAGCGGGGGCCTACGAGCAGTACTTC.

The chain employs TRBV5-5 and TRBJ2-7, with 13 bases that match TRBD2. Germline V CDR1 and CDR2: SGHKS, YYEKEE (reference sequence). J gave up 3 bases and V 1 base, and 10 bases lay outside the gene matches. This CDR3 has 18 amino acids. The CDR3 nucleotides are TGTGCCAGCAGCTTGACTCCGGGACTAGCGGGAACAAGCTACGAGCAGTACTTC. Residues: CASSLTPGLAGTSYEQYF. Complete variable domain (other parts from reference TRBV5-5 and TRBJ2-7): DAGVTQSPTHLIKTRGQQVTLRCSPISGHKSVSWYQQVLGQGPQFIFQYYEKEERGRGNFPDRFSARQFPNYSSELNVNALLLGDSALYLCASSLTPGLAGTSYEQYFGPGTRLTVT.

The chain combines TRBV13 with TRBJ1-2, with 7 bases fitting TRBD1. V trimming: 0 bases; J trimming: 4 bases; junction bases outside the gene matches: 5. CDR3 length: 15 amino acids. CDR1 and CDR2 from the germline V gene are PRHDT and FYEKMQ (reference sequence). CDR3 bases: TGTGCCAGCAGCTTAGGTCCGACAGGGATCTATGGCTACACCTTC. Translating it yields CASSLGPTGIYGYTF.

The chain uses TRBV7-2 and TRBJ2-7; 12 bases are shared with TRBD2. The CDR3 sequence is 17 residues long. V lost 5 bases, J lost 2 bases, and 10 bases stayed unmatched. In germline, CDR1 is SGHTA, CDR2 FQGNSA. The DNA for the CDR3 is TGTGCCAGCAGCCCGGACCCAGGACTAGCGGGGACCTACGAGCAGTACTTC. Translating gives CASSPDPGLAGTYEQYF.

The chain couples TRBV10-3 to TRBJ2-7; D is possibly TRBD2 (7 bases). Germline V CDR1 and CDR2: ENHRY, SYGVKD. V lost 11 bases and J 0 bases, leaving 17 bases between the germline ends. CDR3 length: 14 residues. The CDR3, as DNA: TGTGCCTCCCTAGCGGACAGTAGCTCCTACGAGCAGTACTTC. Amino acids: CASLADSSSYEQYF.

This CDR3 reads CASSVDSRSPYNEQFF. The CDR3 nucleotides read TGTGCCAGCAGCGTAGATAGCAGAAGCCCCTACAATGAGCAGTTCTTC. The chain carries TRBV9 and TRBJ2-1; no reliable D call. The CDR3 spans 16 residues. The ends were cut back, 0 bases at V and 2 bases at J, with 12 bases in the middle. Per the germline V gene, CDR1 is SGDLS and CDR2 is YYNGEE.

The CDR3, as DNA: TGTGCCAGCGACGACCCCGGGTCGGGGCAGTTCTTC. It encodes CASDDPGSGQFF. V gene TRBV19 combines with J gene TRBJ2-1, with unresolved D. V shed 9 bases and J shed 12 bases, with 18 bases lying between them. Germline values: CDR1 LNHDA, CDR2 SQIVND (reference sequence). This CDR3 is 12 amino acids long. Variable domain in full (rest from reference TRBV19 and TRBJ2-1): DGGITQSPKYLFRKEGQNVTLSCEQNLNHDAMYWYRQDPGQGLRLIYYSQIVNDFQKGDIAEGYSVSREKKESFPLTVTSAQKNPTAFYLCASDDPGSGQFFGPGTRLTVL.

As DNA, the CDR3 is TGTGCCAGCAGTCGACAGGCCTCCTACGAGCAGTACTTC. Translating gives CASSRQASYEQYF. V and J are TRBV12-3 or TRBV12-4 and TRBJ2-7; tentatively, D is TRBD1 (6 bases). Deletions cut 5 bases from V and 0 bases from J, with 8 bases between. The CDR3 is 13 residues long.